A selection of T cell receptor beta chains follows, all from one sample in a study of cytomegalovirus exposure and HLA in healthy donors. Data came from immunoSEQ multiplex PCR; TCRdb stores just in-frame clones and leaves some out. Among roughly 110,000 clones, around two thirds were seen once, and the ten largest hold 12% to 15%. The sample taken for sequencing was PBMCs. These receptor sequences come from a woman aged 40 to 50 in good health and CMV-seropositive. Each CDR3 is given with its conserved first and last residue. The D gene is left open where the match is weak. The listing skips clone size in some rows; elsewhere it reads once, few, many or a size class.

D,size,V,length,J,DNA,CDR3
.,few,TRBV7-2,14,TRBJ1-1,TGTGCCAGCAGCTCTGGAGCGATGAACACTGAAGCTTTCTTT,CASSSGAMNTEAFF
.,.,TRBV6-5,14,TRBJ1-4,TGTGCCAGCAGTCCAGTGGGGGGGGGTGAAAAACTGTTTTTT,CASSPVGGGEKLFF
.,few,TRBV30,15,TRBJ1-5,TGTGCCTGGAGCTACCGGATGGAGGGTGGTGAGCCCCAGCATTTT,CAWSYRMEGGEPQHF
.,.,TRBV5-1,17,TRBJ1-2,TGCGCCAGCAGCTTGGAAACTTCAGAGGTGCATAACTATGGCTACACCTTC,CASSLETSEVHNYGYTF
TRBD2,.,TRBV2,13,TRBJ2-1,TGTGCCAGCAAACGGACTAGTTTGGGTGAGCAGTTCTTC,CASKRTSLGEQFF
.,.,TRBV7-3,15,TRBJ1-2,TGTGCCAGCAGCCCAAGACCCCAGGGGCACGGTGGCTACACCTTC,CASSPRPQGHGGYTF
.,once,TRBV7-6,14,TRBJ2-3,TGTGCCAGCAGCTCCGGGGGGCGTACAGATACGCAGTATTTT,CASSSGGRTDTQYF
TRBD2,.,TRBV6-5,15,TRBJ2-5,TGTGCCAGCACCAAGGGACTAGCGGGGCTTGGGACCCAGTACTTC,CASTKGLAGLGTQYF
.,.,TRBV6-5,14,TRBJ1-2,TGTGCCAGCAGCGTGCGGGGGTCCAACTATGGCTACACCTTC,CASSVRGSNYGYTF
.,.,TRBV30,12,TRBJ2-7,TGTGCCTCTGGGCCTTATTCCGGCGAGCAGTACTTC,CASGPYSGEQYF
TRBD1,.,TRBV29-1,12,TRBJ2-7,TGCAGCGTTGGGGACAGTTCCTACGAGCAGTACTTC,CSVGDSSYEQYF
TRBD2,.,TRBV10-2,14,TRBJ2-5,TGCGCCAGCAGACTACTAGCGGGGGAAGAGACCCAGTACTTC,CASRLLAGEETQYF
TRBD1,once,TRBV5-1,12,TRBJ1-1,TGCGCCAGCATCAGGGGGCGCACTGAAGCTTTCTTT,CASIRGRTEAFF
.,.,TRBV30,12,TRBJ2-3,TGTGCCTGGAACGCCCAAGGAGGTACGCAGTATTTT,CAWNAQGGTQYF
TRBD1,.,TRBV2,15,TRBJ2-1,TGTGCCAGCCGCAGGGGGCCTACCTCTGGGAATGAGCAGTTCTTC,CASRRGPTSGNEQFF
TRBD1,few,TRBV15,15,TRBJ1-2,TGTGCCACCAGCAGAGAACTAGGGGGCAACTATGGCTACACCTTC,CATSRELGGNYGYTF
.,.,TRBV7-6,16,TRBJ2-7,TGTGCCAGCAGCCCAGGTGGGCGGGGCCTTACCTACGAGCAGTACTTC,CASSPGGRGLTYEQYF
.,few,TRBV7-3,13,TRBJ2-2,TGTGCCAGCAGCCCCGCGAACACCGGGGAGCTGTTTTTT,CASSPANTGELFF
TRBD1,once,TRBV6-1,15,TRBJ2-5,TGTGCCAGCAGCGCCGGGACAGGGGTTCAAGAGACCCAGTACTTC,CASSAGTGVQETQYF
TRBD1,.,TRBV5-6,15,TRBJ1-6,TGTGCCAGCAGCTTGGGGACAGGGTATAATTCACCCCTCCACTTT,CASSLGTGYNSPLHF
TRBD1,once,TRBV29-1,14,TRBJ1-1,TGCAGCGTTCTTCAGGACAGGGGAGGGACTGAAGCTTTCTTT,CSVLQDRGGTEAFF
TRBD1,.,TRBV7-2,15,TRBJ1-2,TGTGCCAGCAGCTTTGGTACAGGGGGACCCTATGGCTACACCTTC,CASSFGTGGPYGYTF
TRBD1,.,TRBV5-1,15,TRBJ2-1,TGCGCCAGCAGCTTGACGACAGGGGGCTACAATGAGCAGTTCTTC,CASSLTTGGYNEQFF
TRBD1,few,TRBV27,15,TRBJ1-4,TGTGCCAGCAGTTTATTTGGGACAGGCAGTGAAAAACTGTTTTTT,CASSLFGTGSEKLFF
.,.,TRBV11-2,12,TRBJ1-1,TGTGCCACCAAACGGAGCCGCACTGAAGCTTTCTTT,CATKRSRTEAFF
.,.,TRBV6-5,14,TRBJ2-3,TGTGCCAGCAGTTATTTGGTAGCTCCAGATACGCAGTATTTT,CASSYLVAPDTQYF
TRBD1,.,TRBV4-1,15,TRBJ2-1,TGCGCCAGCAGCCAAGGGCCAGGGGGTAGCAATGAGCAGTTCTTC,CASSQGPGGSNEQFF
TRBD1,.,TRBV5-1,17,TRBJ1-4,TGCGCCAGCAGCTTGGCCCTTCAGACAGGGCCGGCTGAAAAACTGTTTTTT,CASSLALQTGPAEKLFF
.,.,TRBV23-1,15,TRBJ1-4,TGCGCCAGCAGTCAATTGGCCAGGGGCGACGAAAAACTGTTTTTT,CASSQLARGDEKLFF
.,.,TRBV7-9,14,TRBJ2-7,TGTGCCAGCAGCTTAAGCGGTGGGCAGCACGAGCAGTACTTC,CASSLSGGQHEQYF
TRBD1,.,TRBV6-6,14,TRBJ1-4,TGTGCCAGCACCCGACAGGGGGCCTTAGAAAAACTGTTTTTT,CASTRQGALEKLFF
.,.,TRBV5-1,14,TRBJ2-7,TGCGCCAGCAGCTTGGTACTAGAAGCAGACGAGCAGTACTTC,CASSLVLEADEQYF
TRBD1,.,TRBV7-9,13,TRBJ1-1,TGTGCCAGCGGCAGGGGGATGGGGACTGAAGCTTTCTTT,CASGRGMGTEAFF
.,.,TRBV5-4,14,TRBJ1-2,TGTGCCAGCAGCTTGGCAGGGGCTAACTATGGCTACACCTTC,CASSLAGANYGYTF
.,.,TRBV7-9,14,TRBJ2-3,TGTGCCAGCAGCTTAGGATGGGCAGAAGATACGCAGTATTTT,CASSLGWAEDTQYF
.,few,TRBV27,13,TRBJ1-2,TGTGCCAGCAGGCCGGGGGGTAACTATGGCTACACCTTC,CASRPGGNYGYTF
.,.,TRBV7-2,18,TRBJ1-5,TGTGCCAGCAGCTTAGTTTCGCAGGGCCAGTATAGCAATCAGCCCCAGCATTTT,CASSLVSQGQYSNQPQHF
.,.,TRBV4-3,15,TRBJ2-1,TGCGCCAGCAGCCAAGAACGGGGGGCCAGGGATGAGCAGTTCTTC,CASSQERGARDEQFF
.,.,TRBV27,16,TRBJ1-6,TGTGCCAGCAGTTCCTCGGGAAGCCAACTTAATTCACCCCTCCACTTT,CASSSSGSQLNSPLHF